The entry below describes one T cell receptor beta chain. The antigen is undetermined. The primer mix had 60 Vbeta and 13 Jbeta primers. Some clones are missing from TCRdb's copy, which holds only in-frame ones; the method was immunoSEQ multiplex PCR. The sample carries over 110,000 clones, less than 80% recorded once. The entry originates in a study of cytomegalovirus exposure and HLA in healthy donors. Overall study: Counted in an early data release were about 80 million unique TCRs from HLA-typed donors. Study findings and constraints: One variant, a missense change in DCLRE1C, was linked in a later analysis to TCR beta V- and J-gene trimming.

The TCR comes from a woman in her forties or fifties in good health and CMV-seropositive. The sequenced sample was PBMCs.

CDR3: CASSYTGAGELFF. In DNA form, the CDR3 reads TGTGCCAGCAGTTACACAGGGGCCGGGGAGCTGTTTTTT. The J gene is TRBJ2-2, the V gene TRBV2; 7 bases are a match to TRBD1. Germline V gene data show CDR1 as SNHLY and CDR2 as FYNNEI. The V and J ends lost 5 bases and 6 bases, in that order; junction bases with no gene match: 3. This CDR3 is built from 13 residues.